The present T cell receptor (beta chain) was sequenced within a study of technical replicates of blood from a handful of donors. This CDR3 is built from 13 residues. Germline CDR1 and CDR2: SGHNT and YYREEE (reference sequence). V was cut by 4 bases and J by 6 bases, with 14 bases left in between. The protocol was immunoSEQ multiplex PCR, while the TCRdb copy is restricted to in-frame clones and leaves out a portion. The data contain 80,000 or so clones, 80% to 90% of them seen just once; the ten biggest clones take up around 4%. The chain joins TRBV5-4 to TRBJ2-7, with D possibly TRBD2 on 6 matching bases. The material sequenced was PBMCs. This receptor was taken from a human donor in good health. Some clones in this sample may be carry-over from other donors' samples. The CDR3, as DNA: TGTGCCAGCAGCAGGGACTTCTCGCCCGAGCAGTACTTC. Translation gives CASSRDFSPEQYF.